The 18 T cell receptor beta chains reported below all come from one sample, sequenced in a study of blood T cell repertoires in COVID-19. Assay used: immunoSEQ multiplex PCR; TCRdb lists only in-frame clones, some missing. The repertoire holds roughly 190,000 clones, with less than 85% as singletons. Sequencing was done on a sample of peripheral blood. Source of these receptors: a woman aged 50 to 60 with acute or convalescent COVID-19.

This chain's CDR3 is CASSSSGLTDSPLHF. CDR3 DNA: TGTGCCAGCAGCTCATCGGGACTTACCGATTCACCCCTCCACTTT. This chain links TRBV7-9 with TRBJ1-6, with D tentatively TRBD1 (5 bases). CDR3 length equals 15 residues. Looked up from germline, CDR1 is SEHNR and CDR2 is FQNEAQ (reference sequence). V was clipped by 4 bases and J by 8 bases, with 15 bases between them.

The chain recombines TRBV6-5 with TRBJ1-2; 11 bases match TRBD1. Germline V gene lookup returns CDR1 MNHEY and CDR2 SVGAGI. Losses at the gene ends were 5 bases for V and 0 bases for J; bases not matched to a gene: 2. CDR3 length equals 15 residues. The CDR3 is CASSLDRGPNYGYTF. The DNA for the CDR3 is TGTGCCAGCAGTCTGGACAGGGGGCCTAACTATGGCTACACCTTC.

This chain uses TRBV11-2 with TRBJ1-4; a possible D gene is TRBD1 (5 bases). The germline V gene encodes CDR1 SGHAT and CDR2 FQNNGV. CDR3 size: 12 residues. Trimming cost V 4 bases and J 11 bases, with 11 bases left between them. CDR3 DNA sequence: TGTGCCAGCAGCTACAATGGGGGGAAACTGTTTTTT. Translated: CASSYNGGKLFF.

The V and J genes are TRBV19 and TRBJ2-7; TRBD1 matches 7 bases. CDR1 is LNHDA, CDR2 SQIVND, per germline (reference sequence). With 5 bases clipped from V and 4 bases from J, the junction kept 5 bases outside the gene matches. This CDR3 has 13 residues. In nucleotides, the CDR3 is TGTGCCAGTAGTCCCCTGGGACAGTACGAGCAGTACTTC. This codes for CASSPLGQYEQYF.

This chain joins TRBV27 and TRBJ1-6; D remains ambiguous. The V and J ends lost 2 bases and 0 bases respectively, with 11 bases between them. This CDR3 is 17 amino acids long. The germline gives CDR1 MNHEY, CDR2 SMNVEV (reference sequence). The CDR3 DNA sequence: TGTGCCAGCAGTTTAAATCCCCTGAGCTCCTATAATTCACCCCTCCACTTT. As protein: CASSLNPLSSYNSPLHF.

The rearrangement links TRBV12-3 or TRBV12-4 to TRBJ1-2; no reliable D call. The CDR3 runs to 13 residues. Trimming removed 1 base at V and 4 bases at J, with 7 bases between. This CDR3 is CASSLGSTYGYTF. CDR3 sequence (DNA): TGTGCCAGCAGTTTAGGGTCTACCTATGGCTACACCTTC.

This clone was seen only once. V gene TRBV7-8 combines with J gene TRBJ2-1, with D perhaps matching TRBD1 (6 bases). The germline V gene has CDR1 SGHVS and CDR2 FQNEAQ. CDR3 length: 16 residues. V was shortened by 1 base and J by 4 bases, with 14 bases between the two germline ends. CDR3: CASSLGGHPEYNEQFF. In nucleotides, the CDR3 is TGTGCCAGCAGCTTAGGGGGACACCCGGAGTACAATGAGCAGTTCTTC.

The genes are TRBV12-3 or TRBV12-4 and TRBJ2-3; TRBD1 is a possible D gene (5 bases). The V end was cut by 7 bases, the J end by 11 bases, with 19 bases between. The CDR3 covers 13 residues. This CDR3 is CASTSHPGQGQYF. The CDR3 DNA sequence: TGTGCCAGCACTTCCCACCCAGGACAAGGGCAGTATTTT.

CDR3 bases: TGTGCCAGCAGACCCGGACTAGCGGGAAAGAGTGAGCAGTTCTTC. This translates into CASRPGLAGKSEQFF. The V call is TRBV6-6, the J call TRBJ2-1; 12 positions match TRBD2. CDR3 size: 15 residues. From germline, CDR1 is MNHNY and CDR2 SVGAGI (reference sequence). V lost 6 bases, J lost 9 bases, and 9 bases stayed unmatched.

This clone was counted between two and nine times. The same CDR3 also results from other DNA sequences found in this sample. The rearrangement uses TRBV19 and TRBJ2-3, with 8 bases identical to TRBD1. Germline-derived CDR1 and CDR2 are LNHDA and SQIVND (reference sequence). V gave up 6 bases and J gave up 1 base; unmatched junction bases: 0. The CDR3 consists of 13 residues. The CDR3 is CASRDRGTDTQYF. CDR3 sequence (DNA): TGTGCCAGTAGGGACAGGGGCACAGATACGCAGTATTTT.

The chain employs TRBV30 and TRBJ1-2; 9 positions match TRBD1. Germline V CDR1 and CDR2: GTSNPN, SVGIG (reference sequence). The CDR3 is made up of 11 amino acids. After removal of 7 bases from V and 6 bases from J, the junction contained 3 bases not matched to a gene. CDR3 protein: CAFRTGDGYTF. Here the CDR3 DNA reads TGTGCCTTCCGGACAGGGGATGGCTACACCTTC.

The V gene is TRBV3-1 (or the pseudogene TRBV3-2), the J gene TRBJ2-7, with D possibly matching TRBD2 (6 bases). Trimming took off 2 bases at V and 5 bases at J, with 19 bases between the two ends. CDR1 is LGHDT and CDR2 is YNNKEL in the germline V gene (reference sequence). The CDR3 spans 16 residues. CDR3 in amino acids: CASSQHGAGYRNEQYF. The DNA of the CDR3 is TGTGCCAGCAGCCAACACGGGGCGGGGTATAGGAACGAGCAGTACTTC.

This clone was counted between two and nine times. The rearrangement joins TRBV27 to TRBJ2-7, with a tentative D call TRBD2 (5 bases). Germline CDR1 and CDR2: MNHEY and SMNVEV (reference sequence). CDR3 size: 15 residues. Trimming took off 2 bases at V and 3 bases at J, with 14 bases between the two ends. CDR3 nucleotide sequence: TGTGCCAGCAGTTTACGCGCCGGGGTTAACTACGAGCAGTACTTC. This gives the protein CASSLRAGVNYEQYF.

CDR3 in amino acids: CATSDLFTGQGNEQFF. The CDR3 nucleotides are TGTGCCACCAGTGATCTCTTTACGGGCCAGGGCAATGAGCAGTTCTTC. The V call is TRBV24-1, the J call TRBJ2-1, with D perhaps matching TRBD1 (5 bases). V lost 3 bases and J lost 6, with 17 bases in between. CDR3 size: 16 residues. Germline V lookup: CDR1 KGHDR, CDR2 SFDVKD.

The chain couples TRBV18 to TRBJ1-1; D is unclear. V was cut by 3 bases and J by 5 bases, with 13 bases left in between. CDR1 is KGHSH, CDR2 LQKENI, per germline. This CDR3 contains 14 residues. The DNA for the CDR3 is TGTGCCAGCTCACCTGGCGGGCCGAGAACTGAAGCTTTCTTT. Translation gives CASSPGGPRTEAFF.

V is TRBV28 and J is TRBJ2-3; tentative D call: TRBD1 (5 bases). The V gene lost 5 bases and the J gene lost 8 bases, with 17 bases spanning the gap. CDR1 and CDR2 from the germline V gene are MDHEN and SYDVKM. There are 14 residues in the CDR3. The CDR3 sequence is CASSRPVTGFTQYF. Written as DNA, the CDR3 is TGTGCCAGCAGTCGTCCGGTAACAGGATTTACGCAGTATTTT. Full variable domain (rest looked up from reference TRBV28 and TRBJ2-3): DVKVTQSSRYLVKRTGEKVFLECVQDMDHENMFWYRQDPGLGLRLIYFSYDVKMKEKGDIPEGYSVSREKKERFSLILESASTNQTSMYLCASSRPVTGFTQYFGPGTRLTVL.

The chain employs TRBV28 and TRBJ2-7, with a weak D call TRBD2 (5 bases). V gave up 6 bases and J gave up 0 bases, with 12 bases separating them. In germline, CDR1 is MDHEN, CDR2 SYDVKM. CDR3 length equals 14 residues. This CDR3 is CASRQGSNSYEQYF. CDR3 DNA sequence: TGTGCCAGCAGGCAAGGGAGTAACTCCTACGAGCAGTACTTC.

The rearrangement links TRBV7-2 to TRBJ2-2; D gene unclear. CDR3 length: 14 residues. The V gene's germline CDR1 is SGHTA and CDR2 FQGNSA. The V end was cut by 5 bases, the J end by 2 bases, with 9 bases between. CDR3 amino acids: CASSPVLNTGELFF. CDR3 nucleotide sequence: TGTGCCAGCAGCCCCGTATTAAACACCGGGGAGCTGTTTTTT.